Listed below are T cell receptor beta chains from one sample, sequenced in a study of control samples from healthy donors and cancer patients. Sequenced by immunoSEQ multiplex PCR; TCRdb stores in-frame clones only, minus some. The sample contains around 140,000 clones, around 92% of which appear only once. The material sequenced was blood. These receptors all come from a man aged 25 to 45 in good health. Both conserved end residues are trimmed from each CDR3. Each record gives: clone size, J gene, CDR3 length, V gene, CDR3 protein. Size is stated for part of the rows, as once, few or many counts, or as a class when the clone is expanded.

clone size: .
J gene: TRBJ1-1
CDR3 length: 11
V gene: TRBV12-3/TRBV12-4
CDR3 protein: ASSLASTVEAF

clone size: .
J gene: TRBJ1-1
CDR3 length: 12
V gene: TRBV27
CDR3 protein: ASSLQGMETEAF

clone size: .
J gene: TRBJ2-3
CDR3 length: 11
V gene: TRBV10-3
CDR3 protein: ATGAGVRDTQY

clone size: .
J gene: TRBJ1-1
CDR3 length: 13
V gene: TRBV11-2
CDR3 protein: ASSLGQGLDTEAF

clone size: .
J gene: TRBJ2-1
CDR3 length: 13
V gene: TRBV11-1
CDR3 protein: ASSQAGGIFNEQF

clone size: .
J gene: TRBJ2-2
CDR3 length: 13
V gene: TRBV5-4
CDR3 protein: ASRPQGFGAGELF

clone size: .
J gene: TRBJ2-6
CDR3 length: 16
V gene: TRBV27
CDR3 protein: ASSRYSGVSSGANVLT

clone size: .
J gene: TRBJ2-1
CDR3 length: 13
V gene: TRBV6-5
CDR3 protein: ASSRSQNTYNEQF

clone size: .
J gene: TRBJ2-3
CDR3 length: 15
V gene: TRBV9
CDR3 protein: ASSHGGAGGLVDTQY

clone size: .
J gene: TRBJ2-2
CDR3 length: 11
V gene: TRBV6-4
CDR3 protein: ASSVGNTGELF

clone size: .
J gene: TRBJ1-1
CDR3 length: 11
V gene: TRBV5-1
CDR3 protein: ASSFGFGTEAF

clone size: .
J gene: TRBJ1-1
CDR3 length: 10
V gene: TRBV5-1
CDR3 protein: ASSFTSGEAF

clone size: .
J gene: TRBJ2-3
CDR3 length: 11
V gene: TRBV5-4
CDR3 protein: ASSWLGADTQY

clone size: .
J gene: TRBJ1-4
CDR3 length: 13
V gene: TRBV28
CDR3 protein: ASSPPSRGDEKLF

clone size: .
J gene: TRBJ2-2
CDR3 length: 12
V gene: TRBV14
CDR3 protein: ASSHRGDTGELF

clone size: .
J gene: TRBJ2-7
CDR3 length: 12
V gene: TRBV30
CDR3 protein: AWSVQGGIYEQY

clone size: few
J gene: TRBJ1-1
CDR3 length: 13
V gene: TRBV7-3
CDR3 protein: ASSATGGPNTEAF

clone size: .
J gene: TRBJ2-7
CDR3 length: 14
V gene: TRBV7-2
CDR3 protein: ASSIHSGGTSYEQY

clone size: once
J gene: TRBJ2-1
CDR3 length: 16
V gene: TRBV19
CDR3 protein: ASSHWTSGGPLYNEQF

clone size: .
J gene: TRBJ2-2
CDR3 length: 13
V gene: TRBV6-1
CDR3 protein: ASSDGQRNTGELF

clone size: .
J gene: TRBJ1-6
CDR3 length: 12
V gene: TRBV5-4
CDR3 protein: ASSLGGNNSPLH

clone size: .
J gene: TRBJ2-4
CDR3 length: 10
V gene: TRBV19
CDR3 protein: ASFGAQNIQY

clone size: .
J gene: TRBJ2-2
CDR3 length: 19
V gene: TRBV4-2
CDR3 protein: ASSQNPGTSGGITNTGELF

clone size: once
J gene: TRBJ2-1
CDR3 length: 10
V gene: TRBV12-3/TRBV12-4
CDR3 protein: ASRRTNNEQF

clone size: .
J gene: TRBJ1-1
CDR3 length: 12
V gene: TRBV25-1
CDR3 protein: ASSGASGSTEAF

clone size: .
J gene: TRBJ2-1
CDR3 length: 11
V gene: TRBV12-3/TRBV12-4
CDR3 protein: ASSTGRTNEQF

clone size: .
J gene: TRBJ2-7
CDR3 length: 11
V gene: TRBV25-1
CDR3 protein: ASSEGHRYEQY

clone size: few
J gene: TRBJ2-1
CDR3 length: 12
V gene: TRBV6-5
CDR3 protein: ASSPGGPYNEQF

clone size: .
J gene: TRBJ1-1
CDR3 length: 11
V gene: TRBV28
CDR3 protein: ASSETGDTEAF

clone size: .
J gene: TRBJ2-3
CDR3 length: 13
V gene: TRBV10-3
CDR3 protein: AISGERGGPDTQY

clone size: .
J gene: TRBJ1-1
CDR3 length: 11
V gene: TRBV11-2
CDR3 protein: ASSVKWGAEAF

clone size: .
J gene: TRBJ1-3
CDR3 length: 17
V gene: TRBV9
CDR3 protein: ASSDRRKLSALSGNTIY

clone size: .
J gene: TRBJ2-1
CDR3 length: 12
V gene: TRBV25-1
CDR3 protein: ASSEAGSGVEQF

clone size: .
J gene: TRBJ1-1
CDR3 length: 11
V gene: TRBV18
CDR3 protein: ASSLREDTEAF

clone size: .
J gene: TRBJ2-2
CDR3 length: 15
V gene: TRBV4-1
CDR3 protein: ASSRAQGNVGTGELF

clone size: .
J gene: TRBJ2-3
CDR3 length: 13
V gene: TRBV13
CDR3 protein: ASSLVGLSTDTQY

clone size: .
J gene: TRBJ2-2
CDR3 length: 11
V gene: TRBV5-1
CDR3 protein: ASSPQGAGELF